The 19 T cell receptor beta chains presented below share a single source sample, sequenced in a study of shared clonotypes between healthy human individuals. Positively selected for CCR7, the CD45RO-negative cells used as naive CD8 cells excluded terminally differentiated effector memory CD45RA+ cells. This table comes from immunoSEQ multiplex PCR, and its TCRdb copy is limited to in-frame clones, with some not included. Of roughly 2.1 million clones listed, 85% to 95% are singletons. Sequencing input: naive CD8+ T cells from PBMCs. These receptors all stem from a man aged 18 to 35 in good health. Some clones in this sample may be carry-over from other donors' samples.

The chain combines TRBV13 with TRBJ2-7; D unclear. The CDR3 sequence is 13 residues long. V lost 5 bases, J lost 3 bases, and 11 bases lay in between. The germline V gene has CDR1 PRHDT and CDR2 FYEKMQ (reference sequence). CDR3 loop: CASSPPSVYEQYF. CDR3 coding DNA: TGTGCCAGCAGCCCTCCCTCGGTCTACGAGCAGTACTTC.

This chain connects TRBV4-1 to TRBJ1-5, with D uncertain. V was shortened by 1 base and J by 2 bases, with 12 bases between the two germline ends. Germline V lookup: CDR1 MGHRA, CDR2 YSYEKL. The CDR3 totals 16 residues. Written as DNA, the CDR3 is TGCGCCAGCAGCCAAGTCCTGGGGTTCGGCAATCAGCCCCAGCATTTT. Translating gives CASSQVLGFGNQPQHF.

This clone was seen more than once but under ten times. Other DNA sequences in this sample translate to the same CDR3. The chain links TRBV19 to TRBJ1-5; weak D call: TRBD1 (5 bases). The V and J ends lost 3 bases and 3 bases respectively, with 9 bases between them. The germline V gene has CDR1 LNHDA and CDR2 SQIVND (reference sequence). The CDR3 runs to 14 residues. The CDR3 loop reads CASSIRDHNQPQHF. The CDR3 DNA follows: TGTGCCAGTAGTATCCGGGACCACAATCAGCCCCAGCATTTT.

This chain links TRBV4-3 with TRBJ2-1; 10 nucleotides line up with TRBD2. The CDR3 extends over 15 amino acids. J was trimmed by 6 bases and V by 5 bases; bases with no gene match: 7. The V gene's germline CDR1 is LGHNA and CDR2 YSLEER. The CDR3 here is CASSYRLAGLNEQFF. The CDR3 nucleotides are TGCGCCAGCAGCTATCGACTAGCGGGTCTCAATGAGCAGTTCTTC.

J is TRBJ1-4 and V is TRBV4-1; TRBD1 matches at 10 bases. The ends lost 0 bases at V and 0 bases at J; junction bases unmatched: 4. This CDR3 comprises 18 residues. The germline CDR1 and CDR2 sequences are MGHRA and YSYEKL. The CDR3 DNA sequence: TGCGCCAGCAGCCAAGATGGGACAGGGGTCCCAACTAATGAAAAACTGTTTTTT. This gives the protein CASSQDGTGVPTNEKLFF.

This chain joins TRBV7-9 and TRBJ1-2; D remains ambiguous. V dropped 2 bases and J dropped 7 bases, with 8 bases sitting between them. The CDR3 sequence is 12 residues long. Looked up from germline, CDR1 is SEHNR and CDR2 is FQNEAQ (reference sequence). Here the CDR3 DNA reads TGTGCCAGCAGCTTAACAACTGGTGGCTACACCTTC. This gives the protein CASSLTTGGYTF.

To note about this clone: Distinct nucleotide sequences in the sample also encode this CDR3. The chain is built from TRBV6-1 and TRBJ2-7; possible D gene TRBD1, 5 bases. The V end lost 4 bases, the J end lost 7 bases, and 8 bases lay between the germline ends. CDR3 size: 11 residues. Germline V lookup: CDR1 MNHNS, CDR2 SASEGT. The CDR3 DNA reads TGTGCCAGCAGTGGTTCAGGGGAGCAGTACTTC. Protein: CASSGSGEQYF.

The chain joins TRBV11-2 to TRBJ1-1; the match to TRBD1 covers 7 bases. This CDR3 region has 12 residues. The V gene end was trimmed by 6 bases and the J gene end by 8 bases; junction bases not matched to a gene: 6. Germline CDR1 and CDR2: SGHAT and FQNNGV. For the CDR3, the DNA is TGTGCCAGCAGGCCGACAGGGAGGGAAGCTTTCTTT. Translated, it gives CASRPTGREAFF.

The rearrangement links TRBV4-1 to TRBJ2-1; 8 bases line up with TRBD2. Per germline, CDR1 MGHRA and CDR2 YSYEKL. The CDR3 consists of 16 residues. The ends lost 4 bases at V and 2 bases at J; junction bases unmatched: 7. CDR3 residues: CASSPQGGRPYNEQFF. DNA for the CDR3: TGCGCCAGCAGCCCCCAGGGCGGGAGGCCCTACAATGAGCAGTTCTTC.

CDR3 residues: CASSFGHRNGDEQFF. The CDR3 DNA reads as TGTGCCAGCAGTTTTGGACACCGCAATGGGGATGAGCAGTTCTTC. This rearrangement joins TRBV27 to TRBJ2-1, with TRBD1 as a possible D gene (5 bases). CDR1 and CDR2 from the germline V gene are MNHEY and SMNVEV (reference sequence). Trimming took 3 bases from V and 8 from J, leaving 17 bases between them. CDR3 length: 15 amino acids.

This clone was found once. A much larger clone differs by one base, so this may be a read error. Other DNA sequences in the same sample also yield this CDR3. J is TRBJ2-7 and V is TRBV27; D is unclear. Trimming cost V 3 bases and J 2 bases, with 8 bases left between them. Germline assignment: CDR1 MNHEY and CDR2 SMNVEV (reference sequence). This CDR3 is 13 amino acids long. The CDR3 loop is CASSFGRTYEQYF. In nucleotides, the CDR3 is TGTGCCAGCAGTTTTGGAAGGACCTACGAGCAGTACTTC.

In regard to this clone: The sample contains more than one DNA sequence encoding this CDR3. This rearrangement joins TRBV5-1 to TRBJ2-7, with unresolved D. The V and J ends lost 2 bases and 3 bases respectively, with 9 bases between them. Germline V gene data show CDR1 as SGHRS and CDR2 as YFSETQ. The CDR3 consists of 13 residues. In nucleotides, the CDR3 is TGCGCCAGCAGCTTAGGTGTCAACTACGAGCAGTACTTC. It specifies CASSLGVNYEQYF.

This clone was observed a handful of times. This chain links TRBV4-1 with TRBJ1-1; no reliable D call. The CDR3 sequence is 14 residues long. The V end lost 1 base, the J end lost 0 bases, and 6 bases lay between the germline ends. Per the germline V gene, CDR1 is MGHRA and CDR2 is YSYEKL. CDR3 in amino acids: CASSQGKLNTEAFF. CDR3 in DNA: TGCGCCAGCAGCCAAGGCAAGTTGAACACTGAAGCTTTCTTT.

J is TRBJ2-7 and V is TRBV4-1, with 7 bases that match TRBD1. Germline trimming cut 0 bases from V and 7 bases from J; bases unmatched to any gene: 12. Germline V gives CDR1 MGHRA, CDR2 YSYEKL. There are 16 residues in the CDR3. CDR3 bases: TGCGCCAGCAGCCAAGATTTGGCAGGGGGAATGGGGGAGCAGTACTTC. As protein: CASSQDLAGGMGEQYF.

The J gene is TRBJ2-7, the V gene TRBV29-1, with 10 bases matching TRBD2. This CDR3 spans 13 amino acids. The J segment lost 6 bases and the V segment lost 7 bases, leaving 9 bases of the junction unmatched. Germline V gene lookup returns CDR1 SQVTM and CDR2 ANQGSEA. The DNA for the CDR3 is TGCAGCGCTTGGGAGCGGGAGGGAGGCGAGCAGTACTTC. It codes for CSAWEREGGEQYF.

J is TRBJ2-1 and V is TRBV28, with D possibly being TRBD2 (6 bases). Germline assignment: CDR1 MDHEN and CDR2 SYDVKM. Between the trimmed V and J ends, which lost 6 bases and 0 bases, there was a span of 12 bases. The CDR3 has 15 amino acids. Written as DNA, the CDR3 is TGTGCCAGCAGCCCGGGACTCCCCTCCTACAATGAGCAGTTCTTC. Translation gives CASSPGLPSYNEQFF.

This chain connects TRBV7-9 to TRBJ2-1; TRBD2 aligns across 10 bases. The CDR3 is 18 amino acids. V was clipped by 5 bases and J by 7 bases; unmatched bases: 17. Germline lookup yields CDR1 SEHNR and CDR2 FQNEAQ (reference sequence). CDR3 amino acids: CASSRIILAGVSGNEQFF. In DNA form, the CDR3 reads TGTGCCAGCAGCCGAATCATTCTAGCGGGAGTGTCAGGTAATGAGCAGTTCTTC.

CDR3 bases: TGCAGCGTTCTCGGACAGGGGGCGTCTGGCTACACCTTC. Translating it yields CSVLGQGASGYTF. The rearrangement links TRBV29-1 to TRBJ1-2; 11 bases are shared with TRBD1. J was trimmed by 7 bases and V by 5 bases; bases with no gene match: 6. Germline V lookup: CDR1 SQVTM, CDR2 ANQGSEA. This CDR3 region has 13 residues.

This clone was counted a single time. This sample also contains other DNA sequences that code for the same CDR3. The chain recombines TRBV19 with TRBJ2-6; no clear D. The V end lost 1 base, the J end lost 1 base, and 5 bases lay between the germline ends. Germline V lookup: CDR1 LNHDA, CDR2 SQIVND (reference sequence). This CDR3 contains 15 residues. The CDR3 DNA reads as TGTGCCAGTAGTATAGGTTCGTCTGGGGCCAACGTCCTGACTTTC. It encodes CASSIGSSGANVLTF.